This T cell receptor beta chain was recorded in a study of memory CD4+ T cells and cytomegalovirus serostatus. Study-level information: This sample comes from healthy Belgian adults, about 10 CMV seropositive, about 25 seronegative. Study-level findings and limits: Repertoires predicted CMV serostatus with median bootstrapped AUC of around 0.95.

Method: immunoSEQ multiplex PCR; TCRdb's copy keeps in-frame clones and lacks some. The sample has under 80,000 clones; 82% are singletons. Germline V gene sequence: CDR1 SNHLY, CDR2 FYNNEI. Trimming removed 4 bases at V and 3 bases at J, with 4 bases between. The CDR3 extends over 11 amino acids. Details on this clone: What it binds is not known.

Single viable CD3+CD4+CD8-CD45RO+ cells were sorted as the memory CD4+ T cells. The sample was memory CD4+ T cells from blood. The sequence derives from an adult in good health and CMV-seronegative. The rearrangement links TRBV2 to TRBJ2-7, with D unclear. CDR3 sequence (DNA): TGTGCCAGCAGTGCTCTCTACGAGCAGTACTTC. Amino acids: CASSALYEQYF. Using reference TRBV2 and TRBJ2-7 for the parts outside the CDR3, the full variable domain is EPEVTQTPSHQVTQMGQEVILRCVPISNHLYFYWYRQILGQKVEFLVSFYNNEISEKSEIFDDQFSVERPDGSNFTLKIRSTKLEDSAMYFCASSALYEQYFGPGTRLTVT.